The present TCR beta chain was sequenced within a study of CD8 T cells in Susac syndrome. Study as a whole: Patients with Susac syndrome were therapy-naive, treated with corticosteroids, or treated with intravenous immunoglobulin alone when blood was collected.

Germline lookup yields CDR1 DFQATT and CDR2 SNEGSKA (reference sequence). The trim removed 6 bases at V and 4 bases at J, leaving 14 bases unmatched. There are 17 residues in the CDR3. RNA was extracted with the RNeasy kit, and a quantity of roughly 0.5 to 1 ug was reverse transcribed using random hexamers. A multiplex approach, immunoSEQ multiplex PCR, amplified TCR beta CDR3 across 54 Vbeta and 13 Jbeta. TCRdb passed the immunoSEQ multiplex PCR reads through MiXCR, listing each CDR3 protein once. The table has roughly 250,000 distinct CDR3 sequences, approximately 95% seen once. This TCR derives from a human donor with Susac syndrome. The material sequenced was CD4+ T cells from PBMCs. The V gene is TRBV20-1, the J gene TRBJ2-7, with 14 bases matching TRBD2. The CDR3 protein is CSAYPGLAGVAPYEQYF. The CDR3 nucleotides read TGCAGTGCGTATCCGGGACTAGCGGGAGTGGCGCCGTACGAGCAGTACTTC.